The 30 T cell receptor beta chains below come from one sample, sequenced in a study of monozygotic twins with inflammatory bowel disease. For each CDR3 protein, TCRdb gives one entry from its re-call of the 5' RACE reads, without DNA. This sample contains around 450,000 distinct CDR3 sequences. The sample comprised blood. The receptors originated from a human donor with ulcerative colitis or Crohn's disease, or a healthy co-twin of an affected twin (not recorded which).

This chain connects TRBV7-8 to TRBJ1-2. This CDR3 has 15 residues. Germline-derived CDR1 and CDR2 are SGHVS and FQNEAQ. CDR3 residues: CASSLMRLTNYGYTF. The full variable domain, completed using reference TRBV7-8 and TRBJ1-2, is GAGVSQSPRYKVAKRGQDVALRCDPISGHVSLFWYQQALGQGPEFLTYFQNEAQLDKSGLPSDRFFAERPEGSVSTLKIQRTQQEDSAVYLCASSLMRLTNYGYTFGSGTRLTVV.

This chain connects TRBV2 to TRBJ1-5; as DNA is missing, the TRBD1 call by TCRdb cannot be tested. CDR3 length equals 14 residues. Germline lookup yields CDR1 SNHLY and CDR2 FYNNEI. The CDR3 region is CASGGNTGGHPQHF.

The chain is built from TRBV3-1 and TRBJ2-3; TCRdb's D gene call, TRBD2, goes unchecked for lack of DNA. CDR1 and CDR2 (germline): LGHDT, YNNKEL (reference sequence). This CDR3 is built from 12 residues. This CDR3 is CASSQVETSVSF.

The chain has TRBV7-2 and TRBJ1-1. The CDR3 spans 16 residues. Germline V CDR1 and CDR2: SGHTA, FQGNSA. CDR3 sequence reads: CASSTPAGGMNTEAFF.

The rearrangement uses TRBV23-1 and TRBJ2-2. TRBV23-1 is filed as an ORF, its function uncertain. The CDR3 has 16 residues. The CDR3 sequence is CASSQSAPVGPGELFF.

The chain couples TRBV20-1 to TRBJ2-3. The germline V gene encodes CDR1 DFQATT and CDR2 SNEGSKA (reference sequence). The CDR3 totals 12 residues. The CDR3 sequence: CSASTLTDTQYF.

The rearrangement links TRBV9 to TRBJ2-2; TCRdb selects TRBD1, and the lack of DNA leaves this call unchecked. This CDR3 contains 17 residues. Germline values: CDR1 SGDLS, CDR2 YYNGEE. CDR3 loop: CASRSKTGAANTGELFF.

This sequence joins TRBV20-1 and TRBJ1-1; TCRdb's D gene call, TRBD1, goes unchecked for lack of DNA. The CDR3 is made up of 15 amino acids. Looked up from germline, CDR1 is DFQATT and CDR2 is SNEGSKA (reference sequence). This CDR3 is CSASNPMGGRTEAFF.

This chain connects TRBV7-2 to TRBJ2-4; TCRdb's D gene call, TRBD2, goes unchecked for lack of DNA. The CDR3 sequence is 16 residues long. Germline CDR1 is SGHTA and CDR2 is FQGNSA. The CDR3 is CASSQLAGASKNIQYF.

V is TRBV5-1 and J is TRBJ2-1. The CDR3 contains 11 residues. From germline, CDR1 is SGHRS and CDR2 YFSETQ. This CDR3 is CASGGINEQFF. Full variable domain (remainder filled in from reference TRBV5-1 and TRBJ2-1): KAGVTQTPRYLIKTRGQQVTLSCSPISGHRSVSWYQQTPGQGLQFLFEYFSETQRNKGNFPGRFSGRQFSNSRSEMNVSTLELGDSALYLCASGGINEQFFGPGTRLTVL.

The J gene is TRBJ2-1, the V gene TRBV29-1. The germline V gene has CDR1 SQVTM and CDR2 ANQGSEA. This CDR3 spans 12 amino acids. CDR3 region: CSVERSYNEQFF.

The V and J genes are TRBV3-1 and TRBJ2-1; TCRdb names TRBD2, which stays unverified in the absence of DNA. This CDR3 is 16 amino acids long. The germline V gene has CDR1 LGHDT and CDR2 YNNKEL (reference sequence). The CDR3 is CASSLTSGGRSNEQFF.

V usage is TRBV19 and J usage is TRBJ2-1; as DNA is missing, the TRBD1 call by TCRdb cannot be tested. The germline V gene encodes CDR1 LNHDA and CDR2 SQIVND (reference sequence). This CDR3 is built from 16 residues. This CDR3 is CASSPGTGSSYNEQFF.

The chain carries TRBV20-1 and TRBJ2-3; the D gene TCRdb calls, TRBD2, cannot be checked with no DNA. Germline V gene lookup returns CDR1 DFQATT and CDR2 SNEGSKA (reference sequence). The CDR3 is 15 amino acids. The CDR3 reads CSARDRRIPTDTQYF.

Considering frequency, this clonotype is medium-sized. The chain couples TRBV20-1 to TRBJ2-2. Germline CDR1 is DFQATT and CDR2 is SNEGSKA (reference sequence). CDR3 length equals 12 residues. The CDR3 spells CSARENTGELFF.

The chain employs TRBV11-2 and TRBJ2-1; lacking DNA, the TRBD2 call made by TCRdb goes unchecked. Germline CDR1 reads SGHAT; CDR2 reads FQNNGV. The CDR3 has 19 amino acids. CDR3 protein: CASSFPRRGRGNSYNEQFF. The full variable domain, completed using reference TRBV11-2 and TRBJ2-1, is EAGVAQSPRYKIIEKRQSVAFWCNPISGHATLYWYQQILGQGPKLLIQFQNNGVVDDSQLPKDRFSAERLKGVDSTLKIQPAKLEDSAVYLCASSFPRRGRGNSYNEQFFGPGTRLTVL.

The V and J genes are TRBV5-1 and TRBJ1-2. From germline, CDR1 is SGHRS and CDR2 YFSETQ. The CDR3 has 14 amino acids. The CDR3 sequence: CASSRGGAEDGYTF.

The rearrangement joins TRBV7-2 to TRBJ2-1; lacking DNA, the TRBD2 call made by TCRdb goes unchecked. The CDR3 totals 16 residues. Germline V lookup: CDR1 SGHTA, CDR2 FQGNSA. The CDR3 loop is CASSHARSGGLNEQFF.

V usage is TRBV14 and J usage is TRBJ2-3; TCRdb proposes TRBD1, but this gene call is untestable without DNA. Per the germline V gene, CDR1 is SGHDN and CDR2 is FVKESK. The CDR3 is 15 residues long. This CDR3 reads CASSLVGGNADTQYF.

The genes are TRBV6-2 or TRBV6-3 and TRBJ1-2. Germline V lookup: CDR1 MNHEY, CDR2 SVGEGT. The CDR3 runs to 14 residues. CDR3 loop: CASSTRDYPFGYTF.

The CDR3 loop is CASRGFNEAFF. The chain employs TRBV28 and TRBJ1-1. The CDR3 consists of 11 residues. Germline CDR1 is MDHEN and CDR2 is SYDVKM.

J is TRBJ2-5 and V is TRBV6-1; checking the TCRdb D call of TRBD1 is not possible without DNA. CDR3 size: 11 residues. Germline V gene sequence: CDR1 MNHNS, CDR2 SASEGT. CDR3 residues: CASRTGETQYF.

The rearrangement joins TRBV11-2 to TRBJ2-7; TCRdb designates TRBD1, a call that cannot be tested without DNA. The CDR3 sequence is 15 residues long. CDR1 is SGHAT, CDR2 FQNNGV, per germline. The CDR3: CASSFGQGNVYEQYF.

This chain connects TRBV6-1 to TRBJ2-6. Germline lookup yields CDR1 MNHNS and CDR2 SASEGT. This CDR3 has 15 residues. CDR3 residues: CASSPHISGANVLTF.

CDR3 residues: CASSSGQGKNTGELFF. This chain uses TRBV5-4 with TRBJ2-2. CDR3 length: 16 residues. Germline CDR1 is SGHNT and CDR2 is YYREEE (reference sequence).

This chain connects TRBV7-9 to TRBJ2-7; TCRdb reports TRBD2, a call that lacks DNA to check it against. The CDR3 totals 15 residues. Germline CDR1 SEHNR, CDR2 FQNEAQ (reference sequence). The CDR3 region is CASSPADRASYEQYF.

The CDR3: CASSPTYLNEQFF. V usage is TRBV5-1 and J usage is TRBJ2-1. Germline CDR1 and CDR2: SGHRS and YFSETQ. The CDR3 is 13 residues long.

The CDR3 loop is CASILPGQPEAFF. This rearrangement joins TRBV6-2 or TRBV6-3 to TRBJ1-1; TCRdb names TRBD1, which stays unverified in the absence of DNA. Germline values: CDR1 MNHEY, CDR2 SVGEGT. This CDR3 is 13 amino acids long.

The chain uses TRBV5-6 and TRBJ2-1; TCRdb indicates TRBD2, and absent DNA this call remains unverified. The CDR3 covers 19 residues. CDR1 SGHDT and CDR2 YYEEEE come from the germline V gene. This CDR3 is CASSPEGLAGGPFLNEQFF.

The chain links TRBV14 to TRBJ2-1; without DNA, the TCRdb call of TRBD2 cannot be checked. This CDR3 region has 17 residues. Germline CDR1 and CDR2: SGHDN and FVKESK. CDR3 residues: CASSRPPVLAGDNEQFF.